The clone carrying this T cell receptor (beta chain) has at least ten counts. The antigen remains unidentified. RNA transcripts served as the template for amplifying TCR beta CDR3 regions. First-round RT-PCR of the TCR CDR3 relied on the HTBI primer set. A single record per CDR3 protein comes from TCRdb applying MiXCR to the multiplex PCR reads. This table holds under 350,000 distinct CDR3 sequences, about 18% found once. The data were taken from a study of T cells in Graves' hyperthyroidism and ophthalmopathy. Study as a whole: Peripheral blood was drawn at first diagnosis, prior to all treatment.

Enrolled ophthalmopathy patients presented with a Clinical Activity Score of at least 3, a NOSPECS grade of at least 4, and disease duration under 3 months. This CDR3 is 14 amino acids long. Germline V lookup: CDR1 SGHTA, CDR2 FQGNSA. Germline trimming cut 4 bases from V and 1 base from J; bases unmatched to any gene: 3. Study results and caveats: Among thyroid clonotypes expanded above 0.001, most also appeared in blood. The model foresaw ophthalmopathy a median around 6 months prior to onset.

The sequence came from a woman aged 60-75 years with Graves' ophthalmopathy. The specimen sequenced was blood. The chain is built from TRBV7-2 and TRBJ1-1; 7 bases are shared with TRBD1. This chain's CDR3 is CASSWGQSNTEAFF. The CDR3 DNA sequence: TGTGCCAGCAGCTGGGGACAGTCGAACACTGAAGCTTTCTTT.